A selection of T cell receptor beta chains follows, all from one sample in a study of blood T cell repertoires in COVID-19. The assay was immunoSEQ multiplex PCR, and TCRdb's table has in-frame clones only and misses some. Altogether 250,000 to 300,000 clones are present, approximately 90% being singletons, with the ten largest covering 6.9%. The sample taken for sequencing was peripheral blood. The source is a woman aged 25 to 39 who had recovered from COVID-19. CDR3s include the opening cysteine and the closing phenylalanine or tryptophan. A D gene is named only where the DNA matches it firmly. Only some rows state a clone size, as once, few, many or a class for expanded clones.

DNA: TGTGCCAGCACTTTCGACGGGGACAGCGACCAAGAGACCCAGTACTTC; CDR3: CASTFDGDSDQETQYF; V: TRBV2; D: TRBD1; J: TRBJ2-5; size: .
DNA: TGTGCCAGCACCTCGAGGGAGAGTCAGCCCCAGCATTTT; CDR3: CASTSRESQPQHF; V: TRBV28; D: .; J: TRBJ1-5; size: .
DNA: TGTGCCAGCACCGCCCGGGGGGCATCCCCTGGAAACACCATATATTTT; CDR3: CASTARGASPGNTIYF; V: TRBV27; D: .; J: TRBJ1-3; size: .
DNA: TGTGCCAGCAGCGTGAGCCTCCTCCTTGGGGCGGGGAGAGACACTGAAGCTTTCTTT; CDR3: CASSVSLLLGAGRDTEAFF; V: TRBV9; D: .; J: TRBJ1-1; size: .
DNA: TGTGCCAGCAGCTTAGCGCCCGTGGGAGCTAACTATGGCTACACCTTC; CDR3: CASSLAPVGANYGYTF; V: TRBV7-2; D: .; J: TRBJ1-2; size: .
DNA: TGTGCCAGCAGCGTCGCGGGGACAGGGGCTGGAAACACCATATATTTT; CDR3: CASSVAGTGAGNTIYF; V: TRBV7-2; D: TRBD1; J: TRBJ1-3; size: .
DNA: TGTGCCAGTAGTAGAGGGGGTAGCTCCTACAATGAGCAGTTCTTC; CDR3: CASSRGGSSYNEQFF; V: TRBV19; D: .; J: TRBJ2-1; size: many
DNA: TGTGCCAGCAGCTTACAGGGGGAATTTTCACCCCTCCACTTT; CDR3: CASSLQGEFSPLHF; V: TRBV7-8; D: TRBD1; J: TRBJ1-6; size: .
DNA: TGTGCCACCAGTGATTCGTACAGGGGCGGAGAAAAACTGTTTTTT; CDR3: CATSDSYRGGEKLFF; V: TRBV24-1; D: TRBD1; J: TRBJ1-4; size: .
DNA: TGTGCCAGCAGCTCCTCGGACAGTTTGGATGAAAAACTGTTTTTT; CDR3: CASSSSDSLDEKLFF; V: TRBV7-9; D: .; J: TRBJ1-4; size: .
DNA: TGTGCCAGCAGCCTCGGACAGGGACATCACTACGAGCAGTACTTC; CDR3: CASSLGQGHHYEQYF; V: TRBV7-9; D: TRBD1; J: TRBJ2-7; size: .
DNA: TGTGCCAGCAGCTTGGCAGGGCATTCCACTGAAGCTTTCTTT; CDR3: CASSLAGHSTEAFF; V: TRBV5-5; D: .; J: TRBJ1-1; size: .
DNA: TGTGCCAGCGGAGGCTCGAGCGGGGGAACCAGAACCTACGAGCAGTACTTC; CDR3: CASGGSSGGTRTYEQYF; V: TRBV7-9; D: TRBD2; J: TRBJ2-7; size: .